A single sample is the source of the 23 T cell receptor beta chains below, sequenced in a study of PD-1 blockade in classical Hodgkin lymphoma (dated by TCRdb to between 2020 and 2021). The time point label, read with the paper, signifies: cycle 4 day 1 (C4D1), after more than five weeks of nivolumab. Relapse after autologous stem cell transplantation had occurred in all trial patients, and cohorts A, B and C were distinguished by prior brentuximab vedotin exposure. A Miltenyi CD8+ T cell isolation kit was used for magnetic negative selection to purify CD8+ T cells from thawed PBMCs. The library was built by means of the immunoSEQ multiplex PCR assay. TCRdb provides this immuneACCESS table in a form limited to in-frame rearrangements. Some clones are lacking; in checked studies, under half of them reflect an unresolved V gene, and why the rest are absent is not known. Counted in this sample were roughly 2,500 clones; under 65% of them appeared once. The ten largest clones take up approximately 50% of the sample.

The sample was CD8+ T cells from blood, taken before the fourth cycle of nivolumab. Receptor source: a human donor with classical Hodgkin lymphoma.

This chain joins TRBV11-1 and TRBJ1-1, with 9 nucleotides matching TRBD1. The CDR3 is 14 amino acids. Germline lookup yields CDR1 SGHAT and CDR2 FQDESV (reference sequence). Trimming at V came to 5 bases and at J to 3 bases, leaving 4 bases not matched to a gene. Here the CDR3 reads CASSLTGGHTEAFF. For the CDR3, the DNA is TGTGCCAGCAGCCTGACAGGGGGGCACACTGAAGCTTTCTTT. The variable domain in full, completed from reference TRBV11-1 and TRBJ1-1, reads EAEVAQSPRYKITEKSQAVAFWCDPISGHATLYWYRQILGQGPELLVQFQDESVVDDSQLPKDRFSAERLKGVDSTLKIQPAELGDSAMYLCASSLTGGHTEAFFGQGTRLTVV.

The chain carries TRBV2 and TRBJ1-1; weak D call: TRBD1 (6 bases). Trimming stripped 8 bases from V and 4 bases from J, with 8 bases between. The CDR3 spans 11 residues. Germline-derived CDR1 and CDR2 are SNHLY and FYNNEI. The CDR3 loop is CASLQGTEAFF. In nucleotides, the CDR3 is TGTGCCAGCCTACAGGGCACTGAAGCTTTCTTT.

The gene calls are TRBV9 and TRBJ2-5, with 7 bases that match TRBD1. CDR1 is SGDLS, CDR2 YYNGEE, per germline. The CDR3 is 15 amino acids. With V trimmed by 2 bases and J by 1 base, 5 bases remained unmatched. The CDR3 here is CASSVQGQFQETQYF. The CDR3 DNA sequence: TGTGCCAGCAGCGTGCAGGGACAGTTCCAAGAGACCCAGTACTTC.

This clone was picked up one time. J is TRBJ2-1 and V is TRBV2; D uncertain. V dropped 2 bases and J dropped 6 bases, with 11 bases sitting between them. This CDR3 has 14 amino acids. Germline V gene data show CDR1 as SNHLY and CDR2 as FYNNEI. The CDR3 sequence: CASSEPWDSNEQFF. CDR3 nucleotides: TGTGCCAGCAGTGAACCGTGGGATAGCAATGAGCAGTTCTTC.

This sequence joins TRBV19 and TRBJ1-1; tentatively, D is TRBD1 (6 bases). There are 14 residues in the CDR3. CDR1 is LNHDA, CDR2 SQIVND, per germline (reference sequence). Trimming took off 10 bases at V and 2 bases at J, with 17 bases between the two ends. The CDR3 coding sequence is TGTGCCACTACCCGGGACACAAGAAACACTGAAGCTTTCTTT. Its translation: CATTRDTRNTEAFF.

This clone showed up just a few times. V gene TRBV9 combines with J gene TRBJ2-3, with 10 bases matching TRBD2. The CDR3 covers 18 residues. CDR1 SGDLS and CDR2 YYNGEE come from the germline V gene. Trimming cost V 3 bases and J 6 bases; bases outside gene matches: 16. CDR3 loop: CASSATSGIITGSDTQYF. CDR3 DNA sequence: TGTGCCAGCAGCGCAACTAGCGGGATAATAACGGGATCGGATACGCAGTATTTT.

CDR3 bases: TGTGCCAGCAGCCCTTACACAGATACGCAGTATTTT. As protein: CASSPYTDTQYF. The chain combines TRBV9 with TRBJ2-3; no definite D call. The CDR3 has 12 residues. V lost 4 bases, J lost 2 bases, and 5 bases lay in between. Germline lookup yields CDR1 SGDLS and CDR2 YYNGEE.

This chain links TRBV2 with TRBJ2-7; D is possibly TRBD1 (5 bases). The CDR3 is 12 amino acids. Trimming pared 5 bases from V and 6 bases from J, leaving 11 bases between. CDR1 and CDR2 from the germline V gene are SNHLY and FYNNEI. This CDR3 is CASSFIQGEQYV. Here the CDR3 DNA reads TGTGCCAGCAGTTTCATCCAGGGCGAGCAGTACGTC.

This clone was detected only a few times. Within the sample, other DNA sequences also encode this same CDR3. The chain uses TRBV4-3 and TRBJ1-2; maybe TRBD1 (5 bases). The CDR3 contains 14 residues. Germline lookup yields CDR1 LGHNA and CDR2 YSLEER. V was cut by 0 bases and J by 4 bases, with 9 bases left in between. The CDR3 sequence is CASSQDRGTYGYTF. The CDR3 DNA sequence: TGCGCCAGCAGCCAAGATAGGGGTACCTATGGCTACACCTTC.

This clone has a handful of counts. This specimen includes other DNA sequences encoding the same CDR3. The chain links TRBV4-2 to TRBJ1-1; 8 bases align to TRBD1. This CDR3 spans 14 amino acids. Trimming at V came to 3 bases and at J to 3 bases, leaving 3 bases not matched to a gene. Germline V CDR1 and CDR2: LGHNA, YNFKEQ. For the CDR3, the DNA is TGTGCCAGCAGCCAGGCGACAGGGGACACTGAAGCTTTCTTT. Residues: CASSQATGDTEAFF.

Comment on this clone: Because the CDR3's place on the DNA is in doubt, the DNA is left out and the CDR3 is given as listed by TCRdb. The rearrangement links TRBV6-4 to TRBJ1-1. Counting both end residues, the CDR3 totals 16 amino acids. The germline V gene encodes CDR1 MRHNA and CDR2 SNTAGT. The CDR3 is CASSLERENMNTEAFF.

The J gene is TRBJ2-3, the V gene TRBV7-2, with D possibly TRBD2 on 5 matching bases. The CDR3 has 15 residues. The V gene lost 5 bases and the J gene lost 5 bases, with 17 bases spanning the gap. Germline V gene lookup returns CDR1 SGHTA and CDR2 FQGNSA. CDR3: CASSPGLGSLDTQYF. Here the CDR3 DNA reads TGTGCCAGCAGCCCCGGACTTGGTAGTCTAGATACGCAGTATTTT.

In this sample, this clone turned up a few times. The CDR3 here is CASSLGLMGRELFF. In DNA, the CDR3 is TGTGCCAGCAGTTTGGGACTGATGGGCCGGGAGCTGTTTTTT. The rearrangement links TRBV27 to TRBJ2-2, with TRBD2 as a possible D gene (6 bases). The CDR3 runs to 14 residues. Germline V gene data show CDR1 as MNHEY and CDR2 as SMNVEV (reference sequence). V lost 3 bases and J 9 bases, leaving 14 bases between the germline ends.

Here the CDR3 reads CASSLTGINQPQHF. The CDR3 DNA is TGTGCCAGCAGCTTGACAGGGATTAATCAGCCCCAGCATTTT. The V and J genes are TRBV28 and TRBJ1-5; 7 bases map to TRBD1. CDR3 size: 14 residues. CDR1 MDHEN and CDR2 SYDVKM come from the germline V gene. The V gene end was trimmed by 6 bases and the J gene end by 4 bases; junction bases not matched to a gene: 6.

The V and J genes are TRBV29-1 and TRBJ2-6; 10 bases align to TRBD1. CDR3 length equals 17 residues. Germline V gene lookup returns CDR1 SQVTM and CDR2 ANQGSEA. Trimming removed 6 bases from V and 3 bases from J; junction bases left unmatched: 11. The CDR3 nucleotides are TGCAGCGTGGAGGGGGACAGGGGTCTGGGTGGGGCCAACGTCCTGACTTTC. Encoded protein: CSVEGDRGLGGANVLTF. Looking up the rest from reference TRBV29-1 and TRBJ2-6 gives the full variable domain: SAVISQKPSRDICQRGTSLTIQCQVDSQVTMMFWYRQQPGQSLTLIATANQGSEATYESGFVIDKFPISRPNLTFSTLTVSNMSPEDSSIYLCSVEGDRGLGGANVLTFGAGSRLTVL.

The chain employs TRBV7-9 and TRBJ2-1; D may be TRBD1 or TRBD2 (6 bases each). Per germline, CDR1 SEHNR and CDR2 FQNEAQ (reference sequence). V was clipped by 4 bases and J by 9 bases, with 22 bases between them. CDR3 length: 16 residues. The CDR3 DNA sequence: TGTGCCAGCAGCTGGGGACCCCTTGTCAAGGGGGGTGAGCAGTTCTTC. The encoded protein is CASSWGPLVKGGEQFF.

The chain recombines TRBV28 with TRBJ2-5; 9 nucleotides match TRBD2. CDR1 and CDR2 (germline): MDHEN, SYDVKM. The CDR3 has 15 amino acids. The V gene end was trimmed by 3 bases and the J gene end by 3 bases; junction bases not matched to a gene: 5. The CDR3 bases are TGTGCCAGCAGTTTGGTGTCTAGCGGGGAAGAGACCCAGTACTTC. Its protein product is CASSLVSSGEETQYF. The whole variable domain, filled in from reference TRBV28 and TRBJ2-5, reads DVKVTQSSRYLVKRTGEKVFLECVQDMDHENMFWYRQDPGLGLRLIYFSYDVKMKEKGDIPEGYSVSREKKERFSLILESASTNQTSMYLCASSLVSSGEETQYFGPGTRLLVL.

The chain has TRBV27 and TRBJ2-1; D possibly matches TRBD1 or TRBD2 (6 bases each). Germline lookup yields CDR1 MNHEY and CDR2 SMNVEV (reference sequence). V lost 2 bases to trimming and J lost 8 bases, with 7 bases between them. The CDR3 covers 12 residues. In nucleotides, the CDR3 is TGTGCCAGCAGTTTAGGGGGGCATGAGCAGTTCTTC. This translates into CASSLGGHEQFF.

The chain couples TRBV2 to TRBJ1-4, with a weak D call TRBD1 (5 bases). The germline CDR1 and CDR2 sequences are SNHLY and FYNNEI. V gave up 8 bases and J gave up 7 bases, with 20 bases separating them. CDR3 length: 15 amino acids. This chain's CDR3 is CASHYEGVFSEKLFF. The CDR3 nucleotides read TGTGCCAGCCATTACGAAGGGGTATTTAGTGAAAAACTGTTTTTT.

This clone is judged large. The rearrangement uses TRBV5-4 and TRBJ2-6, with 10 bases that match TRBD1. V was clipped by 7 bases and J by 1 base; unmatched bases: 2. This CDR3 has 15 amino acids. Germline V gives CDR1 SGHNT, CDR2 YYREEE (reference sequence). CDR3 DNA: TGTGCCAGCGGGACAGGGGTATCTGGGGCCAACGTCCTGACTTTC. Translating it yields CASGTGVSGANVLTF.

This clone was counted between two and nine times. The J gene is TRBJ1-1, the V gene TRBV28; a possible D gene is TRBD1 (6 bases). The CDR3 contains 14 residues. Germline V gene sequence: CDR1 MDHEN, CDR2 SYDVKM. Trimming removed 3 bases at V and 5 bases at J, with 13 bases between. The CDR3 DNA follows: TGTGCCAGCAGTTTTGCGAGGGGGTTGACTGAAGCTTTCTTT. Amino acid sequence: CASSFARGLTEAFF.

This clone was observed a few times. The V gene is TRBV11-1, the J gene TRBJ1-2; D ambiguous. V lost 3 bases, J lost 1 base, and 6 bases lay in between. From germline, CDR1 is SGHAT and CDR2 FQDESV (reference sequence). The CDR3 covers 13 residues. CDR3 loop: CASSFELNYGYTF. DNA of the CDR3: TGTGCCAGCAGCTTCGAACTTAACTATGGCTACACCTTC.

The genes are TRBV5-6 and TRBJ2-7; 11 nucleotides agree with TRBD1. Germline CDR1 and CDR2: SGHDT and YYEEEE. This CDR3 has 15 amino acids. Trimming removed 4 bases from V and 3 bases from J; junction bases left unmatched: 6. Here the CDR3 DNA reads TGTGCCAGCAGCAAGTGGACAGGGGGCTACTACGAGCAGTACTTC. Translating it yields CASSKWTGGYYEQYF.